The rows below give T cell receptor beta chains drawn from one sample of a study of blood T cell repertoires in COVID-19. Produced via immunoSEQ multiplex PCR; TCRdb's table is partial and in-frame only. The sample records about 99,000 clones, roughly 87% being singletons. Sequencing was done on a sample of peripheral blood. These receptors came from a human donor in a cohort sampled during active COVID-19. The CDR3 runs from the conserved cysteine through the conserved F or W. Fields, in order: V gene, D gene, clone size, J gene, CDR3 protein, CDR3 DNA. D genes are given only for firm matches. Part of the rows lack a size; the others show once, few, many or a class for expanded clones.

TRBV2	TRBD2	-	TRBJ2-3	CASSRTSGTDTQYF	TGTGCCAGCAGTCGGACTAGCGGCACAGATACGCAGTATTTT
TRBV7-9	TRBD1	-	TRBJ1-4	CASSSGTGGKKEKLFF	TGTGCCAGCAGCTCAGGGACAGGGGGAAAAAAAGAAAAACTGTTTTTT
TRBV9	TRBD2	-	TRBJ2-3	CASSPLAGVTSGDTQYF	TGTGCCAGCAGCCCCCTAGCGGGAGTAACTTCCGGAGATACGCAGTATTTT
TRBV2	-	-	TRBJ1-5	CARGNSNQPQHF	TGTGCCAGGGGCAATAGCAATCAGCCCCAGCATTTT
TRBV28	TRBD2	-	TRBJ2-3	CASSSAGTSGRAQYF	TGTGCCAGCAGTTCCGCCGGGACTAGCGGGAGGGCGCAGTATTTT
TRBV5-1	-	-	TRBJ2-2	CASSLLSGGNTGELFF	TGCGCCAGCAGCTTGTTATCAGGAGGGAACACCGGGGAGCTGTTTTTT
TRBV7-2	-	-	TRBJ2-7	CASSSREAYEQYF	TGTGCCAGCAGCTCCCGGGAAGCCTACGAGCAGTACTTC
TRBV11-2	TRBD2	-	TRBJ2-5	CASRVPGLAAETQYF	TGTGCCAGCAGAGTCCCGGGACTAGCGGCGGAGACCCAGTACTTC
TRBV6-5	TRBD2	few	TRBJ2-3	CASSRGTSRTDTQYF	TGTGCCAGCAGTAGAGGGACTAGCCGCACAGATACGCAGTATTTT
TRBV24-1	-	-	TRBJ2-6	CATRYSGANVLTF	TGTGCCACCAGATACTCTGGGGCCAACGTCCTGACTTTC
TRBV28	-	-	TRBJ2-6	CASTFSYGLSGANVLTF	TGTGCCAGCACCTTCTCGTATGGACTCTCTGGGGCCAACGTCCTGACTTTC
TRBV7-3	-	-	TRBJ2-3	CASSSGLRGSDTQYF	TGTGCCAGCAGCAGTGGACTTCGGGGATCAGATACGCAGTATTTT
TRBV14	TRBD2	-	TRBJ2-1	CASSQVGTSGAYVYNEQFF	TGTGCCAGCAGCCAAGTTGGGACTAGCGGGGCTTACGTCTACAATGAGCAGTTCTTC
TRBV5-1	TRBD1	-	TRBJ2-1	CASSFGTDSYNEQFF	TGCGCCAGCAGCTTCGGGACAGACTCCTACAATGAGCAGTTCTTC
TRBV2	-	-	TRBJ2-4	CASSEGGPENIQYF	TGTGCCAGCAGTGAAGGTGGGCCCGAAAACATTCAGTACTTC
TRBV13	-	-	TRBJ1-2	CASSLSRGKSHTF	TGTGCCAGCAGCTTATCCAGGGGCAAGTCCCACACCTTC
TRBV7-9	TRBD2	-	TRBJ2-2	CASSRDYNTGELFF	TGTGCCAGCAGCCGGGACTATAACACCGGGGAGCTGTTTTTT
TRBV28	TRBD2	-	TRBJ2-1	CASSSTGTSGGGEQFF	TGTGCCAGCAGCTCTACCGGGACTAGCGGGGGGGGAGAGCAGTTCTTC
TRBV4-1	-	-	TRBJ1-2	CASSREPTGVYGYTF	TGCGCCAGCAGCCGAGAGCCGACAGGCGTCTATGGCTACACCTTC
TRBV11-3	-	-	TRBJ2-3	CASSPRDTTDTQYF	TGTGCCAGCAGCCCCCGGGACACCACAGATACGCAGTATTTT
TRBV27	-	-	TRBJ1-2	CASSLSQGSRGLANYGYTF	TGTGCCAGCAGTTTATCGCAAGGCAGCCGCGGTTTGGCTAACTATGGCTACACCTTC
TRBV7-9	-	-	TRBJ1-1	CASIRTANTEAFF	TGTGCCAGCATCAGGACAGCGAACACTGAAGCTTTCTTT
TRBV1	-	-	TRBJ2-1	CTSSQDFAGPSYNEQFF	TGCACCAGCAGCCAAGATTTTGCGGGTCCCTCCTACAATGAGCAGTTCTTC
TRBV20-1	TRBD2	once	TRBJ2-7	CSASIAGVMYEQYF	TGCAGTGCTAGTATAGCGGGAGTGATGTACGAGCAGTACTTC
TRBV10-3	TRBD2	-	TRBJ2-1	CAIGSGGAYNEQFF	TGTGCCATAGGGAGCGGGGGGGCCTACAATGAGCAGTTCTTC
TRBV7-9	-	-	TRBJ2-2	CASSSDVVRDPNTGELFF	TGTGCCAGCAGCTCTGACGTGGTGCGGGACCCGAACACCGGGGAGCTGTTTTTT
TRBV28	TRBD2	-	TRBJ2-7	CASRPGLAGAEQYF	TGTGCCAGCAGGCCTGGACTAGCGGGAGCCGAGCAGTACTTC
TRBV21-1	-	-	TRBJ1-6	CASSTPEGPNSPLHF	TGTGCCAGCAGCACGCCCGAGGGTCCCAATTCACCCCTCCACTTT
TRBV6-6	TRBD1	-	TRBJ2-5	CASSKRGQGNQETQYF	TGTGCCAGCAGTAAAAGGGGACAGGGTAACCAAGAGACCCAGTACTTC
TRBV9	TRBD2	-	TRBJ2-7	CASSVHPGLASHYEQYF	TGTGCCAGCAGCGTACATCCGGGACTAGCGTCCCACTACGAGCAGTACTTC
TRBV6-5	TRBD1	-	TRBJ1-1	CASRGTGQRAEAFF	TGTGCCAGCAGGGGAACGGGACAGAGGGCTGAAGCTTTCTTT
TRBV6-5	-	-	TRBJ2-7	CASSSIVTAIPYEQYF	TGTGCCAGTAGTTCTATCGTGACAGCTATCCCCTACGAGCAGTACTTC
TRBV3-1/TRBV3-2	-	-	TRBJ2-1	CASSQEGGAYTLPEQFF	TGTGCCAGCAGCCAAGAAGGCGGAGCCTATACTTTACCTGAGCAGTTCTTC
TRBV4-2	TRBD2	-	TRBJ2-7	CASSQGLRGASYEQYF	TGTGCCAGCAGCCAAGGGTTGCGGGGGGCCTCCTACGAGCAGTACTTC
TRBV11-2	TRBD2	-	TRBJ2-7	CASSFRWEGPTHDEQYF	TGTGCCAGCAGCTTCAGGTGGGAGGGGCCAACTCACGACGAGCAGTACTTC
TRBV5-1	-	few	TRBJ2-5	CASTREIQETQYF	TGCGCCAGCACCCGGGAGATTCAAGAGACCCAGTACTTC
TRBV20-1	-	-	TRBJ2-1	CSARGGPREFF	TGCAGTGCTAGAGGCGGCCCTCGGGAGTTCTTC
TRBV11-2	TRBD2	-	TRBJ2-1	CASSFSGAYNEQFF	TGTGCCAGCAGCTTTAGCGGGGCCTACAATGAGCAGTTCTTC
TRBV27	-	-	TRBJ2-7	CASRPTETGQLSSYEQYF	TGTGCCAGCAGGCCGACCGAGACTGGACAGCTGAGCTCCTACGAGCAGTACTTC
TRBV11-3	-	-	TRBJ1-1	CASNPQGPFTEAFF	TGTGCCAGCAACCCGCAGGGGCCCTTCACTGAAGCTTTCTTT
TRBV12-5	-	-	TRBJ2-2	CASGLLGADGELFF	TGTGCTAGTGGTTTGTTAGGGGCGGACGGGGAGCTGTTTTTT
TRBV19	TRBD1	-	TRBJ1-5	CASSSSTGGNQPQHF	TGTGCCAGTAGTTCCTCCACAGGGGGCAATCAGCCCCAGCATTTT
TRBV29-1	-	-	TRBJ2-7	CSVDRGGEQYF	TGCAGCGTTGACAGGGGTGGCGAGCAGTACTTC
TRBV28	-	-	TRBJ2-5	CASSSRRYQETQYF	TGTGCCAGCAGTTCCAGGAGGTACCAAGAGACCCAGTACTTC
TRBV4-1	TRBD2	few	TRBJ2-3	CASSLGLAVTDTQYF	TGCGCCAGCAGCCTGGGACTAGCGGTCACAGATACGCAGTATTTT
TRBV5-1	-	-	TRBJ1-3	CASSLERPGGNTIYF	TGCGCCAGCAGCTTGGAGCGGCCCGGCGGGAACACCATATATTTT
TRBV28	-	-	TRBJ1-5	CASKGGNQPQHF	TGTGCCAGCAAGGGGGGGAATCAGCCCCAGCATTTT
TRBV5-1	-	-	TRBJ2-5	CASSRDSQETQYF	TGCGCCAGCAGTCGGGACTCCCAAGAGACCCAGTACTTC
TRBV28	TRBD2	-	TRBJ2-1	CASSLDAGLAGGIYYNEQFF	TGTGCCAGCAGTTTGGATGCGGGACTAGCGGGGGGCATTTACTACAATGAGCAGTTCTTC
TRBV2	-	few	TRBJ1-6	CASSPGLQDNSPLHF	TGTGCCAGCAGTCCCGGCCTCCAGGATAATTCACCCCTCCACTTT
TRBV11-2	-	many	TRBJ2-7	CASSPRGRNAYEQYF	TGTGCCAGCAGCCCTAGAGGAAGAAATGCCTACGAGCAGTACTTC